These T cell receptor beta chains were read from a single sample in a study of regulatory T cells in long-lasting Graves disease. TCRdb itself ran the multiplex PCR reads through MiXCR, one entry per CDR3 protein. Of about 530,000 distinct CDR3 sequences in the sample, roughly 16% were seen once. Another study also made use of these data, one on T cells in Graves' hyperthyroidism and ophthalmopathy.

The sequences come from peripheral blood mononuclear cells (PBMCs), collected at new diagnosis, from a patient treated with antithyroid drugs. These receptors were obtained from a woman aged 35 to 59 with Graves disease. CDR3s include the opening cysteine and the closing phenylalanine or tryptophan. The order of the fields is J gene, D gene, V gene, clone size, CDR3 protein, CDR3 DNA. The D gene is left open where the match is weak. Rows may omit the clone size; those that give it use once, few, many or a size class.

>TRBJ2-3|TRBD2|TRBV3-1|many
CASRPSGGLDTQYF
TGTGCCAGCAGACCCAGCGGGGGGTTAGATACGCAGTATTTT
>TRBJ1-1|.|TRBV11-3|many
CASSSRGSPYTEAFF
TGTGCCAGCAGCTCCAGGGGTTCCCCTTACACTGAAGCTTTCTTT
>TRBJ1-1|TRBD1|TRBV28|many
CASSLSRHTGVVTEAFF
TGTGCCAGCAGTTTATCAAGACATACAGGGGTAGTCACTGAAGCTTTCTTT
>TRBJ2-1|TRBD2|TRBV15|once
CATAWTSGANEQFF
TGTGCCACCGCATGGACTAGCGGGGCCAATGAGCAGTTCTTC
>TRBJ2-7|.|TRBV18|.
CASSRQADGEQYF
TGTGCCAGCTCACGACAGGCCGACGGCGAGCAGTACTTC
>TRBJ2-1|TRBD1|TRBV19|.
CASSIDFETGGLYNEQFF
TGTGCCAGTAGTATAGATTTTGAGACAGGGGGCTTGTACAATGAGCAGTTCTTC
>TRBJ2-3|.|TRBV20-1|many
CSAAGRTDTQYF
TGCAGTGCTGCAGGGAGAACAGATACGCAGTATTTT
>TRBJ2-1|.|TRBV6-5|.
CASSYSGGDSQNEQFF
TGTGCCAGCAGTTACTCGGGGGGGGACAGTCAAAACGAGCAGTTCTTC
>TRBJ2-3|TRBD2|TRBV7-2|.
CASSLVREYTDTQYF
TGTGCCAGCAGCTTAGTGCGGGAGTACACAGATACGCAGTATTTT
>TRBJ2-1|.|TRBV27|many
CASSFGDYNEQFF
TGTGCCAGCAGTTTTGGCGACTACAATGAGCAGTTCTTC
>TRBJ2-3|.|TRBV7-9|many
CASSPIDTQYF
TGTGCCAGCAGCCCGATAGATACGCAGTATTTT
>TRBJ2-1|.|TRBV11-2|many
CASSLDQGDSQFF
TGTGCCAGCAGCTTAGATCAGGGTGATTCGCAGTTCTTC
>TRBJ2-2|TRBD2|TRBV5-5|.
CASSLEGTRVSGELFF
TGTGCCAGCAGCTTGGAAGGGACTAGGGTATCCGGGGAGCTGTTTTTT
>TRBJ2-7|TRBD2|TRBV7-9|few
CASSLGASRLAGSPYEQYF
TGTGCCAGCAGCTTAGGGGCGTCGCGGCTAGCGGGCTCCCCCTACGAGCAGTACTTC
>TRBJ1-1|.|TRBV27|many
CASSIRDNYMNTEAFF
TGTGCCAGCAGTATCCGGGACAACTACATGAACACTGAAGCTTTCTTT
>TRBJ2-3|.|TRBV5-1|many
CATRRGSTDTQYF
TGCGCCACCAGGAGGGGGAGCACAGATACGCAGTATTTT
>TRBJ2-1|TRBD2|TRBV20-1|.
CSAKPSGTSRYNEQFF
TGCAGTGCAAAACCATCCGGGACTAGCAGGTACAATGAGCAGTTCTTC
>TRBJ1-1|.|TRBV12-3/TRBV12-4|many
CASSFASLTAAGTEAFF
TGTGCCAGCAGTTTCGCCTCCCTGACGGCAGCTGGCACTGAAGCTTTCTTT
>TRBJ1-6|.|TRBV12-3/TRBV12-4|many
CASSLGSRSYNSPLHF
TGTGCCAGCAGTTTAGGCAGTAGGTCCTATAATTCACCCCTCCACTTT
>TRBJ1-2|.|TRBV12-3/TRBV12-4|many
CASSPGRGLYGYTF
TGTGCCAGCAGCCCAGGACGGGGACTCTATGGCTACACCTTC
>TRBJ2-5|.|TRBV6-1|many
CASSEARGSGETQYF
TGTGCCAGCAGTGAAGCGCGAGGCTCTGGGGAGACCCAGTACTTC
>TRBJ2-7|.|TRBV12-5|.
CASGLVPVGASYEQYF
TGTGCTAGTGGTTTGGTACCCGTGGGGGCCTCCTACGAGCAGTACTTC
>TRBJ2-7|TRBD1|TRBV12-3/TRBV12-4|many
CASSRGTGSYEQYF
TGTGCCAGCAGTCGGGGGACAGGCTCCTACGAGCAGTACTTC